A single sample gave rise to the 5 T cell receptor beta chains below, sequenced in a study of a mutant IDH1 vaccine in newly diagnosed glioma. Profiled with immunoSEQ multiplex PCR; TCRdb holds only in-frame clones, not every one. This sample has 55,000 to 65,000 clones, with 84% found just once. No antigen has been identified for these receptors. Time point given: week 35, safety follow-up. Each dose delivered 300 ug of mutant IDH1 20-mer peptide subcutaneously with imiquimod. Source: PBMCs, taken from a glioma patient whose treatment included an IDH1 peptide vaccine. The receptor source for this set is a man aged 30 to 45 with glioma.

The chain combines TRBV7-6 with TRBJ2-1, with D perhaps TRBD1 (6 bases). This CDR3 contains 15 residues. V lost 0 bases and J lost 10, with 16 bases in between. The germline V gene has CDR1 SGHVS and CDR2 FNYEAQ. The CDR3 DNA is TGTGCCAGCAGCTTAGCGCCCGTGCAGGGGCAAGAGCAGTTCTTC. This translates into CASSLAPVQGQEQFF. The variable domain in full, completed from reference TRBV7-6 and TRBJ2-1, reads GAGVSQSPRYKVTKRGQDVALRCDPISGHVSLYWYRQALGQGPEFLTYFNYEAQQDKSGLPNDRFSAERPEGSISTLTIQRTEQRDSAMYRCASSLAPVQGQEQFFGPGTRLTVL.

A few counts support this clone. The chain is built from TRBV20-1 and TRBJ1-1; D is ambiguous. CDR1 and CDR2 from the germline V gene are DFQATT and SNEGSKA (reference sequence). The CDR3 is made up of 11 amino acids. V lost 3 bases and J lost 3, with 5 bases in between. CDR3 sequence (DNA): TGCAGTGCTAGCCCTTACACTGAAGCTTTCTTT. This translates into CSASPYTEAFF.

The rearrangement joins TRBV15 to TRBJ1-1; D might be TRBD1 (6 bases). CDR3 length equals 14 residues. The ends were cut back, 5 bases at V and 3 bases at J, with 13 bases in the middle. Germline V gene data show CDR1 as LNHNV and CDR2 as YYDKDF (reference sequence). CDR3: CATSSRRGDTEAFF. The CDR3 nucleotides read TGTGCCACCAGCTCCCGAAGGGGGGACACTGAAGCTTTCTTT.

The table lists this clone with a count of one. The rearrangement joins TRBV5-6 to TRBJ2-7; 8 nucleotides align to TRBD1. CDR1 and CDR2 (germline): SGHDT, YYEEEE. There are 14 residues in the CDR3. Trimming at V came to 2 bases and at J to 3 bases, leaving 4 bases not matched to a gene. CDR3: CASSLGTGGYEQYF. Here the CDR3 DNA reads TGTGCCAGCAGCTTAGGCACAGGGGGCTACGAGCAGTACTTC.

This chain links TRBV6-4 with TRBJ1-2; 10 nucleotides line up with TRBD1. Germline V gene data show CDR1 as MRHNA and CDR2 as SNTAGT. The CDR3 spans 14 residues. V shed 7 bases, J shed 8 bases, and the junction held 10 bases outside the gene matches. The CDR3 DNA reads TGTGCCAGCACTCCGACAGGGGGCCTGTCGGGCTACACCTTC. As protein: CASTPTGGLSGYTF.